The 16 T cell receptor beta chains below come from one sample, sequenced in a study of cytomegalovirus exposure and HLA in healthy donors. Primers for the PCR totalled 60 Vbeta and 13 Jbeta. Method: immunoSEQ multiplex PCR; TCRdb's copy keeps in-frame clones and lacks some. The sample lists about 180,000 clones, roughly 80% occurring once. The source material was PBMCs. The receptors were sampled from a girl aged 10 to 17 in good health and CMV-seropositive.

The gene calls are TRBV6-5 and TRBJ1-2, with D possibly being TRBD1 (5 bases). Trimming left V 4 bases short and J 6 bases short, with 12 bases between. The CDR3 has 13 residues. Germline lookup yields CDR1 MNHEY and CDR2 SVGAGI. The CDR3 reads CASSSTLGDGYTF. The CDR3 DNA reads TGTGCCAGCAGTTCCACTTTAGGGGATGGCTACACCTTC.

This clone was counted only a few times. The J gene is TRBJ2-1, the V gene TRBV7-3; 7 nucleotides align to TRBD2. The CDR3 totals 13 residues. Per the germline V gene, CDR1 is SGHTA and CDR2 is FQGTGA. V gave up 2 bases and J gave up 7 bases; unmatched junction bases: 2. The CDR3 reads CASSLGLGNEQFF. The CDR3 nucleotides are TGTGCCAGCAGCTTAGGACTAGGGAATGAGCAGTTCTTC. Full variable domain (remainder filled in from reference TRBV7-3 and TRBJ2-1): GAGVSQTPSNKVTEKGKYVELRCDPISGHTALYWYRQSLGQGPEFLIYFQGTGAADDSGLPNDRFFAVRPEGSVSTLKIQRTERGDSAVYLCASSLGLGNEQFFGPGTRLTVL.

The chain carries TRBV30 and TRBJ1-4; D gene uncertain. The CDR3 has 14 residues. The germline gives CDR1 GTSNPN, CDR2 SVGIG (reference sequence). V was pared by 4 bases and J by 0 bases, with 9 bases between. CDR3 in amino acids: CAWTNTPTNEKLFF. The CDR3 bases are TGTGCCTGGACGAACACCCCAACTAATGAAAAACTGTTTTTT. Looking up the rest from reference TRBV30 and TRBJ1-4 gives the full variable domain: SQTIHQWPATLVQPVGSPLSLECTVEGTSNPNLYWYRQAAGRGLQLLFYSVGIGQISSEVPQNLSASRPQDRQFILSSKKLLLSDSGFYLCAWTNTPTNEKLFFGSGTQLSVL.

The chain couples TRBV5-6 to TRBJ1-2; tentatively, D is TRBD1 (5 bases). There are 13 residues in the CDR3. CDR1 is SGHDT, CDR2 YYEEEE, per germline. The V end was cut by 6 bases, the J end by 4 bases, with 13 bases between. In DNA, the CDR3 is TGTGCCAGCATCGATTCGGGGGGCTATGGCTACACCTTC. It specifies CASIDSGGYGYTF.

The CDR3 loop reads CASSYSGGLLNTEAFF. The CDR3 DNA reads TGTGCCAGCAGTTACTCGGGGGGACTTTTGAACACTGAAGCTTTCTTT. V is TRBV27 and J is TRBJ1-1, with a tentative D call TRBD1 (5 bases). Per the germline V gene, CDR1 is MNHEY and CDR2 is SMNVEV (reference sequence). V shed 4 bases and J shed 0 bases, with 15 bases lying between them. The CDR3 has 16 amino acids.

With respect to this clone: Other nucleotide sequences from this sample produce the same CDR3. The V gene is TRBV5-1, the J gene TRBJ1-1, with D possibly being TRBD1 (5 bases). V was clipped by 1 base and J by 1 base, with 5 bases between them. CDR1 is SGHRS and CDR2 is YFSETQ in the germline V gene. The CDR3 sequence is 13 residues long. The CDR3 spells CASSLTGNTEAFF. The CDR3 bases are TGCGCCAGCAGCTTGACAGGGAACACTGAAGCTTTCTTT.

This chain joins TRBV29-1 and TRBJ1-3; tentatively, D is TRBD1 (6 bases). The ends were cut back, 5 bases at V and 0 bases at J, with 11 bases in the middle. Germline lookup yields CDR1 SQVTM and CDR2 ANQGSEA. CDR3 length equals 14 residues. CDR3 amino acids: CSVSPGASGNTIYF. In nucleotides, the CDR3 is TGCAGCGTTTCCCCAGGGGCCTCTGGAAACACCATATATTTT.

V usage is TRBV10-2 and J usage is TRBJ2-5; 9 nucleotides line up with TRBD1. The CDR3 spans 13 residues. The V gene end was trimmed by 6 bases and the J gene end by 4 bases; junction bases not matched to a gene: 3. Germline CDR1 reads WSHSY; CDR2 reads SAAADI. CDR3 DNA: TGCGCCAGCAGGGGGACAGGGTCAGAGACCCAGTACTTC. This encodes CASRGTGSETQYF.

This chain links TRBV5-8 with TRBJ1-1; 7 bases are a match to TRBD1. CDR1 is SGHTS and CDR2 is YDEGEE in the germline V gene. Trimming at V came to 3 bases and at J to 5 bases, leaving 4 bases not matched to a gene. CDR3 length: 13 residues. CDR3 bases: TGTGCCAGCAGCTGGGACAGAAGGACTGAAGCTTTCTTT. This encodes CASSWDRRTEAFF. Filled out from reference TRBV5-8 and TRBJ1-1, the complete variable domain reads EAGVTQSPTHLIKTRGQQATLRCSPISGHTSVYWYQQALGLGLQFLLWYDEGEERNRGNFPPRFSGRQFPNYSSELNVNALELEDSALYLCASSWDRRTEAFFGQGTRLTVV.

The CDR3, as DNA: TGTGCCACCAGCCTAGCGGGAGGAGAGACCCAGTACTTC. Translation gives CATSLAGGETQYF. V usage is TRBV15 and J usage is TRBJ2-5; TRBD2 agrees at 11 bases. V shed 5 bases and J 4 bases; nucleotides not matched to a gene: 0. The germline CDR1 and CDR2 sequences are LNHNV and YYDKDF (reference sequence). The CDR3 length is 13 residues.

The rearrangement joins TRBV5-1 to TRBJ2-7, with 9 bases identical to TRBD1. This CDR3 region has 14 residues. The junction had 6 bases not matched to a gene; V was cut back by 4 bases and J by 4 bases. Germline V CDR1 and CDR2: SGHRS, YFSETQ. This CDR3 is CASSPGTGNYEQYF. In DNA form, the CDR3 reads TGCGCCAGCAGCCCCGGGACAGGGAATTACGAGCAGTACTTC.

CDR3 coding DNA: TGTGCCAGCAGCGCCCCGGGGGAAAACATTCAGTACTTC. The encoded protein is CASSAPGENIQYF. This chain uses TRBV25-1 with TRBJ2-4; a possible D gene is TRBD2 (6 bases). The CDR3 sequence is 13 residues long. The germline V gene encodes CDR1 MGHDK and CDR2 SYGVNS. The V end was cut by 6 bases, the J end by 5 bases, with 11 bases between.

The chain uses TRBV6-1 and TRBJ2-6; TRBD1 is a possible D gene (6 bases). CDR1 MNHNS and CDR2 SASEGT come from the germline V gene. The CDR3 sequence is 14 residues long. V was pared by 8 bases and J by 8 bases, with 16 bases between. CDR3 DNA sequence: TGTGCCAGCTCATATACAGGGAGCACCAACGTCCTGACTTTC. Its translation: CASSYTGSTNVLTF.

This clone was seen more than once but under ten times. This chain uses TRBV7-2 with TRBJ2-7; D might be TRBD1 (8 bases). Per the germline V gene, CDR1 is SGHTA and CDR2 is FQGNSA. V lost 1 base and J 9 bases, leaving 16 bases between the germline ends. The CDR3 loop spans 14 amino acids. CDR3 sequence: CASSLVSGGGGQYF. The CDR3 DNA is TGTGCCAGCAGCTTAGTGTCAGGGGGCGGGGGGCAGTACTTC. Variable domain in full (rest from reference TRBV7-2 and TRBJ2-7): GAGVSQSPSNKVTEKGKDVELRCDPISGHTALYWYRQSLGQGLEFLIYFQGNSAPDKSGLPSDRFSAERTGGSVSTLTIQRTQQEDSAVYLCASSLVSGGGGQYFGPGTRLTVT.

As concerns this clone: The sample has other DNA sequences that encode this CDR3 too. This rearrangement joins TRBV7-2 to TRBJ2-7; D unresolved. This CDR3 region has 12 residues. V dropped 6 bases and J dropped 0 bases, with 6 bases sitting between them. CDR1 SGHTA and CDR2 FQGNSA come from the germline V gene. The CDR3 here is CASSSSSYEQYF. The CDR3 DNA sequence: TGTGCCAGCAGTTCGAGCTCCTACGAGCAGTACTTC.

The chain employs TRBV4-2 and TRBJ2-6, with 9 bases lining up with TRBD1. Looked up from germline, CDR1 is LGHNA and CDR2 is YNFKEQ. The CDR3 is 20 amino acids. J gave up 0 bases and V 0 bases, and 9 bases lay outside the gene matches. The CDR3 bases are TGTGCCAGCAGCCAAGATCTCGGGGGACAGGGAACCTCTGGGGCCAACGTCCTGACTTTC. Its protein product is CASSQDLGGQGTSGANVLTF.